The clone carrying this TCR beta chain was recorded only once. This sample is part of a study of blood T cell repertoires in COVID-19. Assay used: immunoSEQ multiplex PCR; TCRdb lists only in-frame clones, some missing. The sample includes fewer than 110,000 clones, roughly nine tenths of them seen just once. The CDR3 length is 15 residues. Germline lookup yields CDR1 MNHNS and CDR2 SASEGT. V was cut by 1 base and J by 2 bases, with 9 bases left in between. This clonotype originated in a man aged 50-59 years in a cohort sampled during active COVID-19. The genes are TRBV6-1 and TRBJ1-5, with D maybe TRBD1 (6 bases). Sequencing used peripheral blood. The CDR3 here is CASSEVRGGNQPQHF. DNA of the CDR3: TGTGCCAGCAGTGAAGTCAGGGGAGGCAATCAGCCCCAGCATTTT.